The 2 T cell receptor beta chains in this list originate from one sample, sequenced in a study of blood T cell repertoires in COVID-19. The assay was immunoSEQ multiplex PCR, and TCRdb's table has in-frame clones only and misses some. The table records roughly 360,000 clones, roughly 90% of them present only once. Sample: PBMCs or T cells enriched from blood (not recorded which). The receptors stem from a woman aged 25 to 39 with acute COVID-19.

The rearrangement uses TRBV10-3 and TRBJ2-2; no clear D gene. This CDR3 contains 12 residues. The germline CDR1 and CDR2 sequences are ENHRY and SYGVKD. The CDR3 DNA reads TGTGCTAGTTCTAGTGTACCCGGGGAGCTGTTTTTT. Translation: CASSSVPGELFF.

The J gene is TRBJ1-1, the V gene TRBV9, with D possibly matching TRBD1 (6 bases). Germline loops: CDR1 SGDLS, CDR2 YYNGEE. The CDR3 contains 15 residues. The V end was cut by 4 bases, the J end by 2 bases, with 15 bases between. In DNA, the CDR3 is TGTGCCAGCAGCTCCCGGACAGCCTCCAACACTGAAGCTTTCTTT. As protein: CASSSRTASNTEAFF.